This T cell receptor beta chain was observed in a study of pediatric ulcerative colitis. Generated by immunoSEQ multiplex PCR, the TCRdb table keeps only in-frame clones and is missing some. The table records tens of thousands of clones, about 81% of them present only once. Study outcomes and limitations: In rectum, acute severe colitis had expanded clones and less diversity.

Concerning this clone: Its antigen is not known.

One to two pinch biopsies were taken from the rectum during colonoscopy. The diagnostic colonoscopy in ulcerative colitis patients preceded any immunosuppressive treatment. This CDR3 is 14 amino acids long. V shed 4 bases and J shed 1 base, with 10 bases lying between them. Germline CDR1 LGHNA, CDR2 YNFKEQ. The specimen was gut tissue. This chain uses TRBV4-2 with TRBJ2-5, with D possibly being TRBD2 (6 bases). The TCR originated in a boy aged 5-17 years with mild ulcerative colitis. The CDR3 here is CASSLRGVQETQYF. Here the CDR3 DNA reads TGTGCCAGCAGCCTGCGGGGTGTCCAAGAGACCCAGTACTTC.